This TCR beta chain appears in the sequencing data of a study of T cell repertoires in cytomegalovirus infection. From the reads, TCRdb called clonotypes with MiXCR, one entry per CDR3 protein. This sample yields some 450,000 distinct CDR3 sequences, of which 25% to 40% are seen a single time; roughly an eighth belongs to the top ten. Germline-derived CDR1 and CDR2 are KGHDR and SFDVKD. The CDR3 contains 15 residues. With 1 base clipped from V and 4 bases from J, the junction kept 3 bases outside the gene matches. The gene calls are TRBV24-1 and TRBJ2-5; 9 nucleotides agree with TRBD2. The sequence was obtained from a human donor in good health (CMV status not recorded). Some clones in this sample may be carry-over from other donors' samples. Sequences were obtained from PBMCs. The CDR3 coding sequence is TGTGCCACCAGTGATTTAACTAGCGGGCGAGAGACCCAGTACTTC. As protein: CATSDLTSGRETQYF.